The clone carrying this TCR beta chain turned up a few times. Unique molecular identifiers were incorporated during preparation of the TCRbeta library. TCRdb re-derived calls from the PCR reads in MiXCR, one entry per CDR3 protein. The table records around 530,000 distinct CDR3 sequences, about 30% of them present only once. This sample was taken from a study of T-cell reconstitution after alpha-beta-depleted transplantation in children. The CDR3 totals 14 residues. This clonotype was sampled from a human donor who donated a stem cell graft to a child with aplastic anemia. Sequencing used PBMCs from the stem cell graft donor, obtained from the stem cell graft. This chain joins TRBV21-1 and TRBJ1-2; the table's D call, TRBD1, was not checked against the DNA. TRBV21-1 is a recognized pseudogene. The CDR3 loop is CASSSNRGFYGYTF. Written as DNA, the CDR3 is TGTGCCAGCAGCTCCAACAGGGGGTTCTATGGCTACACCTTC.